Sequencing of this T cell receptor beta chain was carried out in a study of blood T cell repertoires in COVID-19. Study context: The United States, Italy and Spain were the sources of the acute and convalescent COVID-19 samples.

In this sample, this clone turned up once. Germline V lookup: CDR1 SGHTA, CDR2 FQGTGA. Losses at the gene ends were 0 bases for V and 8 bases for J; bases not matched to a gene: 5. The CDR3 covers 16 residues. Original methodology: Amplified reference gene primers provided the basis for estimating nucleated cell counts. Some clones are missing from TCRdb's copy, which holds only in-frame ones; the method was immunoSEQ multiplex PCR. V and J calls plus clone size are reproduced from that table; the DNA served to infer D and trimming. The sample includes approximately 260,000 clones, approximately 87% of them seen just once.

The TCR was taken from a human donor in a cohort sampled during active COVID-19. Input material: peripheral blood. The chain couples TRBV7-3 to TRBJ2-1, with 12 nucleotides matching TRBD2. In DNA, the CDR3 is TGTGCCAGCAGCTTAACGACTAGCGGGAGAACACATGAGCAGTTCTTC. Its protein is CASSLTTSGRTHEQFF.